The rows below give T cell receptor beta chains drawn from one sample of a study of blood T cell repertoires in COVID-19. The assay was immunoSEQ multiplex PCR, and TCRdb's table has in-frame clones only and misses some. Seen here are about 68,000 clones, roughly 84% observed once, and the top ten hold about 10%. The sequenced sample consisted of peripheral blood. The receptors shown here come from a man aged 50 to 59 with active COVID-19. The CDR3 runs from the conserved cysteine through the conserved F or W. D genes are given only for firm matches. The size entry is marked missing in some rows and otherwise reads once, few, many or a size class.

once TRBJ2-7 TRBD2 TRBV11-1 CASSLALTSGSYEQYF TGTGCCAGCAGCTTAGCGCTAACCAGCGGGAGCTACGAGCAGTACTTC
. TRBJ2-2 TRBD2 TRBV5-4 CASSHGLAGFWGGSGELFF TGTGCCAGCAGCCATGGACTAGCGGGGTTTTGGGGCGGCTCCGGGGAGCTGTTTTTT
. TRBJ2-7 . TRBV2 CASSVYGQLYEQYF TGTGCCAGCAGTGTGTACGGACAGCTCTACGAGCAGTACTTC
. TRBJ2-3 . TRBV9 CASALQQGTDTQYF TGTGCCAGCGCCCTCCAGCAGGGCACAGATACGCAGTATTTT
few TRBJ2-7 . TRBV6-6 CASSPRGSEAEQYF TGTGCCAGCAGTCCCAGAGGCTCCGAGGCCGAGCAGTACTTC
. TRBJ2-1 . TRBV15 CATSRDLGLAPNEQFF TGTGCCACCAGCAGAGATTTAGGGCTAGCCCCCAATGAGCAGTTCTTC
. TRBJ1-2 . TRBV6-6 CASRRQIYGYTF TGTGCCAGCCGGCGACAGATCTATGGCTACACCTTC
. TRBJ1-1 TRBD1 TRBV11-2 CASSLSPAGTGGRSTEAFF TGTGCCAGCAGCTTAAGCCCCGCCGGGACAGGGGGCCGTAGCACTGAAGCTTTCTTT
few TRBJ1-2 . TRBV2 CASSLSEYGYTF TGTGCCAGCAGTTTGTCAGAATATGGCTACACCTTC
. TRBJ1-1 . TRBV19 CASSRRDTFTEAFF TGTGCCAGTTCTCGACGGGACACCTTCACTGAAGCTTTCTTT
. TRBJ2-5 . TRBV6-5 CASSYPTRGGTQYF TGTGCCAGCAGTTACCCGACTCGCGGAGGGACCCAGTACTTC
once TRBJ1-1 TRBD1 TRBV6-2/TRBV6-3 CASSQTGGWTEAFF TGTGCCAGCAGTCAGACAGGGGGTTGGACTGAAGCTTTCTTT
. TRBJ2-3 . TRBV27 CASSLLGGATDTQYF TGTGCCAGCAGTTTATTGGGCGGGGCAACAGATACGCAGTATTTT
. TRBJ1-1 . TRBV7-9 CASSLNSNTEAFF TGTGCCAGCAGCTTAAACAGTAACACTGAAGCTTTCTTT
. TRBJ2-1 . TRBV4-3 CASSQEWDGGRYNEQFF TGCGCCAGCAGCCAAGAATGGGACGGGGGGCGGTACAATGAGCAGTTCTTC
. TRBJ1-4 . TRBV18 CASSVGAGELFF TGTGCCAGCTCAGTGGGGGCTGGTGAACTGTTTTTT
. TRBJ2-1 TRBD2 TRBV12-3/TRBV12-4 CATRTSGGMSKFF TGTGCCACCCGGACTAGCGGGGGAATGAGCAAGTTCTTC
. TRBJ2-7 TRBD1 TRBV18 CASSPMAGGILEEQYF TGTGCCAGCTCACCAATGGCAGGGGGCATCCTGGAGGAGCAGTACTTC
. TRBJ1-1 TRBD1 TRBV5-1 CASTGGRTGNTEAFF TGCGCCAGCACCGGGGGCCGGACAGGGAACACTGAAGCTTTCTTT
. TRBJ2-2 . TRBV10-1 CAPTRGANTGELFF TGCGCCCCAACCCGTGGAGCGAACACCGGGGAGCTGTTTTTT
. TRBJ1-4 . TRBV14 CASSQVVGIESEKLFF TGTGCCAGCAGCCAAGTGGTCGGGATCGAGTCGGAAAAACTGTTTTTT
. TRBJ1-1 . TRBV5-1 CASSTQQGFGTEAFF TGCGCCAGCAGCACCCAACAGGGTTTCGGCACTGAAGCTTTCTTT
. TRBJ1-2 . TRBV2 CASREGYGYTF TGTGCCAGCAGGGAGGGGTATGGCTACACCTTC
once TRBJ1-2 . TRBV14 CASSLGTLEGRIYGYTF TGTGCCAGCAGCCTAGGGACACTCGAGGGTCGGATCTATGGCTACACCTTC
. TRBJ1-5 . TRBV6-4 CASSEEHTSNQPQHF TGTGCCAGCAGTGAAGAGCATACTAGCAATCAGCCCCAGCATTTT
. TRBJ2-6 . TRBV7-2 CASSPFPGANVLTF TGTGCCAGCAGCCCTTTTCCTGGGGCCAACGTCCTGACTTTC
few TRBJ2-7 TRBD1 TRBV4-3 CASSQEWRQGSYEQYF TGCGCCAGCAGCCAAGAGTGGAGACAGGGGTCTTACGAGCAGTACTTC
. TRBJ2-1 . TRBV6-5 CASSYGQGWGNEQFF TGTGCCAGCAGTTACGGGCAGGGTTGGGGCAATGAGCAGTTCTTC
. TRBJ2-2 TRBD1 TRBV6-5 CASSYSNQGAPGELFF TGTGCCAGCAGTTACTCGAATCAGGGGGCGCCCGGGGAGCTGTTTTTT
. TRBJ2-7 . TRBV2 CASSEYGGGSEQYF TGTGCCAGCAGTGAATATGGAGGAGGGTCCGAGCAGTACTTC
. TRBJ2-7 TRBD2 TRBV5-1 CASSNLAGGPGEQYF TGCGCCAGCAGCAACCTAGCGGGAGGGCCGGGGGAGCAGTACTTC
. TRBJ1-1 . TRBV19 CASRKGTPKNTEAFF TGTGCCAGTAGAAAAGGGACACCAAAGAACACTGAAGCTTTCTTT
. TRBJ1-2 . TRBV2 CASSEGRLSGYTF TGTGCCAGCAGTGAAGGCAGGTTAAGTGGCTACACCTTC
. TRBJ2-2 . TRBV21-1 CASSSWTGGWTGELFF TGTGCCAGCAGCTCCTGGACAGGGGGTTGGACCGGGGAGCTGTTTTTT
. TRBJ2-7 . TRBV27 CASSPLLAVSYEQYF TGTGCCAGCAGTCCGCTTTTAGCGGTGAGCTACGAGCAGTACTTC
. TRBJ2-1 . TRBV20-1 CSAQNRGEQFF TGCAGTGCCCAAAATAGGGGTGAGCAGTTCTTC
. TRBJ2-5 TRBD2 TRBV5-5 CASSDLGGVLTTQYF TGTGCCAGCAGCGATCTGGGGGGGGTCCTAACGACCCAGTACTTC
. TRBJ2-6 TRBD1 TRBV19 CASSRAGTGVFLYSGANVLTF TGTGCCAGTAGTCGGGCCGGGACAGGGGTCTTCCTATACTCTGGGGCCAACGTCCTGACTTTC
. TRBJ1-5 . TRBV7-9 CASSLGAERQPQHF TGTGCCAGCAGCTTAGGGGCAGAAAGGCAGCCCCAGCATTTT
. TRBJ1-5 . TRBV4-1 CASSTGSQPQHF TGCGCCAGCAGCACAGGGTCACAGCCCCAGCATTTT
. TRBJ2-1 TRBD2 TRBV29-1 CSVLAGLGNEQFF TGCAGCGTCCTAGCGGGACTGGGCAATGAGCAGTTCTTC
. TRBJ1-1 TRBD1 TRBV3-1/TRBV3-2 CASSRQGPPEAFF TGTGCCAGCAGCCGACAGGGCCCCCCTGAAGCTTTCTTT
. TRBJ2-6 TRBD1 TRBV5-1 CASSRDRGVSGANVLTF TGCGCCAGCAGCAGGGACAGGGGGGTCTCTGGGGCCAACGTCCTGACTTTC
. TRBJ2-3 TRBD1 TRBV5-4 CASSVDRGFTDTQYF TGTGCCAGCAGCGTGGACAGGGGTTTCACAGATACGCAGTATTTT
once TRBJ2-3 . TRBV5-4 CASSSQVDRSKDTQYF TGTGCCAGCAGCTCACAAGTAGACAGGTCGAAAGATACGCAGTATTTT
. TRBJ1-6 . TRBV30 CAWMPGHGNSPLHF TGTGCCTGGATGCCGGGACACGGTAATTCACCCCTCCACTTT
. TRBJ1-2 . TRBV9 CASSTGTGRHGYTF TGTGCCAGCAGCACCGGAACAGGGCGTCATGGCTACACCTTC
. TRBJ2-7 . TRBV5-4 CASGMWQGYEQYF TGTGCCAGCGGAATGTGGCAGGGCTACGAGCAGTACTTC
. TRBJ1-2 TRBD1 TRBV3-1/TRBV3-2 CASSQGSRAGGNGYTF TGTGCCAGCAGCCAAGGGAGCCGGGCAGGGGGCAATGGCTACACCTTC
. TRBJ2-1 TRBD1 TRBV19 CASSIGYITGGQGEQFF TGTGCCAGTAGTATAGGATACATAACAGGGGGACAGGGTGAGCAGTTCTTC
. TRBJ2-7 TRBD1 TRBV30 CAGQGAHEQYF TGTGCCGGTCAGGGGGCTCATGAGCAGTACTTC
. TRBJ2-1 . TRBV5-4 CASSLRGLIYNEQFF TGTGCCAGCAGCTTGCGGGGTCTCATATACAATGAGCAGTTCTTC
once TRBJ1-2 . TRBV2 CASSMVGEAGYTF TGTGCCAGCAGTATGGTAGGAGAGGCAGGCTACACCTTC
. TRBJ2-1 . TRBV12-3/TRBV12-4 CASSLVSYNEQFF TGTGCCAGCAGTTTAGTATCTTACAATGAGCAGTTCTTC